This T cell receptor beta chain was identified during a study of blood T cell repertoires in COVID-19 (dated by TCRdb to the early 2020s). At the level of the whole study: Samples from collaborators originated in the United States, Italy and Spain and spanned both the acute and convalescent phases of COVID-19. The repertoires were made available in a free public database intended to serve as a resource for research on the immune response to SARS-CoV-2. Where available, HLA class I and class II types were taken from metadata supplied by the sample provider and were not determined by assay-based typing. The sample metadata nearly always contained a de-identified subject ID, COVID-19 status, age in years and sex. Samples were obtained from the ongoing ImmuneRACE study (first 160 participants) and from 1,000 to 1,500 subjects provided by 6 global collaborators. The material from the prospective study consisted of cDNA or gDNA derived from T cells, B-cell-depleted T cells, or PBMCs. Subjects who had been exposed to COVID-19, were actively infected with it, or had recovered from it provided the deeply sampled blood TCRbeta repertoires that made up the dataset.

One collaborating source in Seattle enrolled patients during active infection and followed them longitudinally through the course of disease. Collaborating institutions collected whole blood in K2EDTA tubes following their own protocols. For TCRbeta analysis, collaborator samples were shipped as frozen whole blood, as isolated PBMCs, or as DNA extracted from either sample type. General findings and caveats noted by the study authors: The quantity of clinical and demographic metadata differed by source and by participant and was supplied without curation.

This clone was seen only a few times. The antigen it binds to is not known. Base qualities are not at hand, and no much larger clone is one base apart. Trimming removed 7 bases from V and 6 bases from J, leaving 9 bases between the germline ends. The germline V gene (reference sequence) supplies CDR1 MNHEY and CDR2 SMNVEV. Its CDR3 holds 11 amino acids, cysteine through phenylalanine. Of the read, only the CDR3 DNA is kept; its 33 bases are in frame from base 1. TCRbeta CDR3 regions were amplified from genomic DNA using the immunoSEQ Assay, a bias-controlled multiplex PCR. Concerning the study's data processing: Nucleated cell counts per sample were estimated from amplification of reference gene primers within the assay. Sequence reads were collapsed and filtered to measure the absolute abundance of every unique TCRbeta CDR3 rearrangement. For each sample, productive Simpson clonality was calculated as the square root of Simpson's diversity index across productive rearrangements. The table comes from immuneACCESS by way of TCRdb, which keeps in-frame sequences with V and J called. Part of the clones is missing from these tables; in studies checked, under half for an unresolved V gene and the rest for unknown reasons. The V and J calls and clone size come from that table; D and trimming were worked out from the DNA. The sample contains about 180,000 clones, around nine tenths of them found a single time. The ten largest clones take up under 15% of the sample.

The chain is encoded by TRBV27 joined to TRBJ1-2; no D gene is confidently identified. The TCR originated in a woman aged 70-85 years with COVID-19, enrolled during active disease. Sequences were obtained from peripheral blood. The CDR3 reads CASTGGHGYTF. The nucleotides read TGTGCCAGCACAGGCGGGCATGGCTACACCTTC.